This entry lists 12 T cell receptor beta chains sequenced from one sample in a study of tumor-infiltrating lymphocytes in primary liver carcinoma. A constant-region primer primed TCR beta cDNA synthesis from about 550 ng of total RNA. A slightly modified ARM-PCR protocol with three nested multiplex PCR rounds produced these TCR beta libraries. A C-beta reverse primer was combined with TRBV1-TRBV30 forward primers in the first two PCR rounds, and each round had approximately 9 cycles. One entry per CDR3 protein results from TCRdb running MiXCR on the multiplex PCR reads. The sample carries some 20,000 distinct CDR3 sequences, 60% to 80% recorded once. The study co-extracted DNA and RNA from about 20-30 mg of unsorted bulk tissue. The sequenced sample was liver tumor tissue from sampling region 4. The sample's subset: tumor region T4, right-lateral pole. These receptors were taken from a woman in her 30s with primary liver carcinoma and hepatitis B virus infection.

By its share, this clonotype is large. This chain connects TRBV12-3 or TRBV12-4 to TRBJ2-1; 11 nucleotides agree with TRBD2. This CDR3 spans 15 amino acids. The ends lost 6 bases at V and 9 bases at J; junction bases unmatched: 10. The CDR3 DNA is TGTGCCAGCAGCCTGTCCGGGACTAGCGGACTTGAGCAGTTCTTC. Protein product: CASSLSGTSGLEQFF.

The rearrangement uses TRBV5-1 and TRBJ2-5, with D possibly TRBD1 on 5 matching bases. This CDR3 is 15 amino acids long. CDR1 SGHRS and CDR2 YFSETQ come from the germline V gene. V lost 7 bases and J 5 bases, leaving 21 bases between the germline ends. The DNA of the CDR3 is TGCGCCAGCGGCTCAGACAGAGTTGGACATGAGACCCAGTACTTC. Its translation: CASGSDRVGHETQYF.

Sample share makes this clonotype medium-sized (0.01 to 0.1%). The genes are TRBV6-5 and TRBJ1-2; D is undetermined. The germline V and J ends were trimmed by 5 bases and 1 base, with 8 bases remaining between them. The germline V gene has CDR1 MNHEY and CDR2 SVGAGI. The CDR3 contains 13 residues. CDR3 sequence reads: CASSGTVNYGYTF. Here the CDR3 DNA reads TGTGCCAGCAGTGGAACGGTTAACTATGGCTACACCTTC.

Turning to this clonotype: Because the CDR3 is missing its conserved closing phenylalanine or tryptophan, this is likely a read error. The J gene is TRBJ2-1, the V gene TRBV29-1; 7 positions match TRBD2. The CDR3 spans 12 residues. The germline gives CDR1 SQVTM, CDR2 ANQGSEA. CDR3: CRALRDYIEQFS. Here the CDR3 DNA reads TGCAGGGCCCTAAGGGACTACATTGAGCAGTTCTCC.

V is TRBV14 and J is TRBJ2-7; tentatively, D is TRBD1 or TRBD2 (5 bases each). The V gene's germline CDR1 is SGHDN and CDR2 FVKESK. V was pared by 7 bases and J by 3 bases, with 19 bases between. The CDR3 loop spans 15 amino acids. Written as DNA, the CDR3 is TGTGCCAGCACACAGGCGGCGTGGACTGACTACGAGCAGTACTTC. Translated: CASTQAAWTDYEQYF.

Points on this clonotype: A junction boundary mismatches the germline segment, possibly from a read error. The chain is built from TRBV6-5 and TRBJ2-2; D is tentatively TRBD1 or TRBD2 (6 bases each). Germline V gene data show CDR1 as MNHEY and CDR2 as SVGAGI. The CDR3 length is 18 residues. The CDR3 nucleotides read TGTGCCGGCAGTTACTCCCCAGGGGTCGGGAGCGCCACCGGGAAACTGTTTTTT. Its protein is CAGSYSPGVGSATGKLFF.

Points on this clonotype: A read error may account for a junction end that differs from germline. This chain uses TRBV11-2 with TRBJ2-1; D unclear. CDR1 is SGHAT and CDR2 is FQNNGV in the germline V gene. The CDR3 is 14 amino acids. CDR3 in DNA: TGTGCCAACAGCTTAGAACAGATGAACAATGAGCAGTTCTTC. Its translation: CANSLEQMNNEQFF.

This clonotype rates as medium-sized. The gene calls are TRBV12-3 or TRBV12-4 and TRBJ1-2, with TRBD1 matching over 9 bases. V gave up 1 base and J gave up 5 bases; unmatched junction bases: 2. The CDR3 totals 14 residues. This CDR3 reads CASSLGDRAYGYTF. The CDR3 DNA follows: TGTGCCAGCAGTTTAGGGGACAGGGCTTATGGCTACACCTTC.

With respect to this clonotype: The junction differs from germline at one of its ends, possibly a read error. The V and J genes are TRBV12-3 or TRBV12-4 and TRBJ2-7; a weak D match, TRBD1 (6 bases). The CDR3 runs 15 residues. CDR3 residues: CTSLQCDTQGYEQYF. Written as DNA, the CDR3 is TGTACCAGCCTACAATGCGATACACAGGGTTACGAGCAGTACTTC.

Comments on this clonotype: An end of the junction differs from the germline gene, which may be a read error. The gene calls are TRBV7-8 and TRBJ2-2, with a tentative D call TRBD2 (6 bases). The CDR3 totals 17 residues. CDR1 SGHVS and CDR2 FQNEAQ come from the germline V gene. The CDR3 protein is CASIFPRLGKNTGGLFF. CDR3 sequence (DNA): TGTGCCAGCATCTTCCCTAGGTTGGGGAAAAACACCGGGGGGCTGTTTTTT.

Concerning this clonotype itself: Mismatch with germline at one junction end may stem from a read error. The rearrangement uses TRBV28 and TRBJ2-5; the D is unclear. This CDR3 spans 14 amino acids. CDR1 MDHEN and CDR2 SYDVKM come from the germline V gene. CDR3 protein: CASSLGLRKDTQYF. CDR3 in DNA: TGTGCCAGCAGTTTGGGATTGCGAAAAGATACCCAGTACTTC. The variable domain in full, completed from reference TRBV28 and TRBJ2-5, reads DVKVTQSSRYLVKRTGEKVFLECVQDMDHENMFWYRQDPGLGLRLIYFSYDVKMKEKGDIPEGYSVSREKKERFSLILESASTNQTSMYLCASSLGLRKDTQYFGPGTRLLVL.

Notes on this clonotype: An end of the junction does not agree with germline; a read error may underlie this. The gene calls are TRBV4-1 and TRBJ2-1, with 7 bases that match TRBD1. In germline, CDR1 is MGHRA, CDR2 YSYEKL. CDR3 size: 16 residues. The CDR3 loop reads CANSHESSTGYNEQFF. CDR3 bases: TGCGCCAACAGCCATGAGTCATCGACAGGGTACAATGAGCAGTTCTTC.